This T cell receptor beta chain is from a study of PD-1 blockade in classical Hodgkin lymphoma. The repertoire was sequenced with immunoSEQ multiplex PCR; TCRdb's copy has only in-frame clones and lacks some. The data show about 21,000 clones, approximately 85% seen once. This CDR3 spans 14 amino acids. V was cut by 0 bases and J by 0 bases, with 6 bases left in between. Germline CDR1 is GTSNPN and CDR2 is SVGIG (reference sequence). Time point here: cycle 4 day 1 (C4D1), after 6 weeks of nivolumab. No patient escaped relapse after autologous stem cell transplantation, and brentuximab vedotin exposure varied.

The TCR comes from a human donor with classical Hodgkin lymphoma. J is TRBJ1-5 and V is TRBV30; D is unresolved. Here the sequenced sample was peripheral blood mononuclear cells (PBMCs), taken before the fourth cycle of nivolumab. The CDR3 sequence: CAWSVSNSNQPQHF. For the CDR3, the DNA is TGTGCCTGGAGTGTGAGTAATAGCAATCAGCCCCAGCATTTT. The complete variable domain, with remaining parts taken from reference TRBV30 and TRBJ1-5, reads SQTIHQWPATLVQPVGSPLSLECTVEGTSNPNLYWYRQAAGRGLQLLFYSVGIGQISSEVPQNLSASRPQDRQFILSSKKLLLSDSGFYLCAWSVSNSNQPQHFGDGTRLSIL.